A selection of T cell receptor beta chains follows, all from one sample in a study of CD8 T cells in Susac syndrome. One entry per CDR3 protein results from TCRdb running MiXCR on the immunoSEQ multiplex PCR reads. The sample has under 200,000 distinct CDR3 sequences, around 94% seen once; the top ten hold roughly 0.12%. The specimen sequenced was CD4+ T cells from PBMCs. These receptor sequences come from a human donor with Susac syndrome. Each CDR3 is given with its conserved first and last residue. The D gene is left open where the match is weak. Clone size, where shown, is once, few, many, or a class for clones that have expanded.

J	V	size	D	CDR3	DNA
TRBJ1-2	TRBV3-1	-	-	CASSEGAVGYTF	TGTGCCAGCAGCGAAGGGGCAGTGGGCTACACCTTC
TRBJ2-4	TRBV29-1	once	TRBD2	CSVEEPGLHLF	TGCAGCGTTGAAGAGCCGGGACTACATTTATTC
TRBJ2-3	TRBV12-5	-	-	CASGSEGNTQYF	TGTGCTAGTGGTTCGGAGGGTAATACGCAGTATTTT
TRBJ1-1	TRBV20-1	-	-	CSATKRVGEAFF	TGCAGTGCTACGAAAAGGGTGGGTGAAGCTTTCTTT
TRBJ2-4	TRBV12-3/TRBV12-4	-	-	CASSPPRGDEPNIQYF	TGTGCCAGCAGTCCCCCCCGTGGAGACGAACCAAACATTCAGTACTTC
TRBJ2-1	TRBV18	-	TRBD2	CASSLLAGSSYNEQFF	TGTGCCAGCTCACTTCTAGCGGGGAGCTCCTACAATGAGCAGTTCTTC
TRBJ1-1	TRBV5-1	-	-	CASSLMLNTEAFF	TGCGCCAGCAGCTTGATGCTGAACACTGAAGCTTTCTTT
TRBJ2-6	TRBV6-1	-	TRBD1	CASSRAGTGFSGANVLTF	TGTGCCAGCAGTCGCGCCGGGACAGGTTTCTCTGGGGCCAACGTCCTGACTTTC
TRBJ1-2	TRBV5-1	-	TRBD1	CASSSSPGTGYGYTF	TGCGCCAGCAGCTCCTCCCCGGGGACAGGATATGGCTACACCTTC
TRBJ1-2	TRBV18	-	-	CASSRETDYGYTF	TGTGCCAGCTCACGCGAGACAGACTATGGCTACACCTTC
TRBJ2-3	TRBV5-4	-	TRBD1	CASSWGQGNTDTQYF	TGTGCCAGCAGCTGGGGACAGGGCAACACCGATACGCAGTATTTT
TRBJ1-2	TRBV3-1	-	TRBD1	CASSREGAAYGYTF	TGTGCCAGCAGCCGTGAGGGGGCCGCCTATGGCTACACCTTC
TRBJ2-7	TRBV7-9	few	TRBD1	CASSFGTGSYEQYF	TGTGCCAGCAGCTTCGGGACAGGCTCCTACGAGCAGTACTTC
TRBJ1-2	TRBV7-9	-	TRBD1	CASSPQTGAGGYTF	TGTGCCAGCAGCCCCCAGACAGGGGCGGGCGGCTACACCTTC
TRBJ1-2	TRBV20-1	-	TRBD1	CSAARVDRANYGYTF	TGCAGTGCCGCCCGGGTGGACAGGGCTAACTATGGCTACACCTTC
TRBJ2-7	TRBV18	-	TRBD1	CASSLAPGQGYEQYF	TGTGCCAGCTCCCTCGCTCCGGGACAGGGATACGAGCAGTACTTC
TRBJ1-6	TRBV6-6	-	TRBD1	CASSLGTGYNSPLHF	TGTGCCAGCAGTCTTGGGACAGGCTATAATTCACCCCTCCACTTT
TRBJ2-3	TRBV3-1	-	TRBD2	CASSQGRSGGTDTQYF	TGTGCCAGCAGCCAAGGTCGTAGCGGGGGCACAGATACGCAGTATTTT
TRBJ1-1	TRBV5-1	-	-	CASSFATVDTEAFF	TGCGCCAGCAGCTTCGCGACAGTAGACACTGAAGCTTTCTTT
TRBJ2-6	TRBV12-5	-	TRBD1	CASGLFSKQGDQSSGANVLTF	TGTGCTAGTGGTTTGTTCTCGAAACAGGGGGACCAGAGCTCTGGGGCCAACGTCCTGACTTTC
TRBJ1-2	TRBV5-4	-	-	CASSSTWDEGYTF	TGTGCCAGCAGCTCTACTTGGGACGAAGGCTACACCTTC
TRBJ1-5	TRBV20-1	-	TRBD1	CSAKTGDSQPQHF	TGCAGTGCTAAGACAGGGGATAGTCAGCCCCAGCATTTT
TRBJ1-2	TRBV5-1	once	-	CASSRDRQYGYTF	TGCGCCAGCAGCAGGGACCGACAATATGGCTACACCTTC
TRBJ2-3	TRBV19	-	-	CASKWGGSDTQYF	TGTGCCAGCAAGTGGGGCGGGTCAGATACGCAGTATTTT
TRBJ2-1	TRBV6-1	-	TRBD2	CASPAGSYNEQFF	TGTGCCAGCCCAGCGGGATCCTACAATGAGCAGTTCTTC
TRBJ2-4	TRBV5-6	once	-	CASSLQYREAKNIQYF	TGTGCCAGCAGCCTGCAGTACAGGGAGGCCAAAAACATTCAGTACTTC
TRBJ2-4	TRBV7-3	-	TRBD2	CASSLTSGEGIQYF	TGTGCCAGCAGCTTAACGTCCGGGGAGGGCATTCAGTACTTC
TRBJ1-1	TRBV20-1	-	TRBD1	CSATQGANTEAFF	TGCAGTGCCACACAGGGGGCGAACACTGAAGCTTTCTTT
TRBJ2-6	TRBV2	-	-	CASNWGSGANVLTF	TGTGCCAGCAATTGGGGCTCTGGGGCCAACGTCCTGACTTTC
TRBJ1-6	TRBV20-1	-	TRBD1	CSAAGQGESPLHF	TGCAGTGCTGCCGGACAGGGAGAATCACCCCTCCACTTT
TRBJ2-3	TRBV7-2	-	-	CASSPLLVADTQYF	TGTGCCAGCAGCCCCCTTCTGGTAGCAGATACGCAGTATTTT
TRBJ2-3	TRBV6-5	-	-	CASSYGGRTDTQYF	TGTGCCAGCAGTTACGGGGGGCGCACAGATACGCAGTATTTT
TRBJ2-1	TRBV6-5	-	-	CASSSASEQFF	TGTGCCAGCAGTTCTGCGAGTGAGCAGTTCTTC
TRBJ2-7	TRBV6-5	-	TRBD1	CASSAGTGSEQYF	TGTGCCAGCAGTGCCGGGACAGGGAGCGAGCAGTACTTC
TRBJ1-3	TRBV9	-	-	CASSVLGRKDTIYF	TGTGCCAGCAGCGTACTAGGGAGGAAAGACACCATATATTTT
TRBJ1-3	TRBV30	-	-	CAWSDGKAGNTIYF	TGTGCCTGGAGTGACGGCAAGGCTGGAAACACCATATATTTT
TRBJ1-2	TRBV29-1	once	-	CSVASYTGYGYTF	TGCAGCGTTGCCAGCTATACCGGTTATGGCTACACCTTC